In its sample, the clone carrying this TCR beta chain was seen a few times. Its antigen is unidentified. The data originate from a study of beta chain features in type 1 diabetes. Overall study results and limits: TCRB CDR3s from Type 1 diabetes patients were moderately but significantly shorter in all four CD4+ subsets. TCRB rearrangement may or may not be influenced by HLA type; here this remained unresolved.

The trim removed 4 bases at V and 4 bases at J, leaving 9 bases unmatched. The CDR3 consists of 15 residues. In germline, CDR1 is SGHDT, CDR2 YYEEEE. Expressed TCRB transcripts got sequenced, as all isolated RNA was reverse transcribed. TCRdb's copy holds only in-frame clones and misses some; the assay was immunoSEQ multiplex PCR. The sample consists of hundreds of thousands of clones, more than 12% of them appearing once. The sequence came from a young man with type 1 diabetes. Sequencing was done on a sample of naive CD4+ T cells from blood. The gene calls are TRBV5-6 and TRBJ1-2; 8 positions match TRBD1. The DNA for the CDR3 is TGTGCCAGCAGCGCACTCGGGACAGGAAGCTATGGCTACACCTTC. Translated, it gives CASSALGTGSYGYTF.